Listed below are T cell receptor beta chains from one sample, sequenced in a study of beta chain features in type 1 diabetes. The data were produced by immunoSEQ multiplex PCR, yet TCRdb's version contains in-frame clones alone and is incomplete. Here the sample spans more than 550,000 clones, about 14% being singletons. Specimen: naive CD4+ T cells from blood. Source of these receptors: a man aged 18 to 29 with type 1 diabetes. CDR3s include the opening cysteine and the closing phenylalanine or tryptophan. The order of the fields is D gene, V gene, CDR3 length, clone size, J gene, CDR3 DNA, CDR3 protein. The D gene is left open where the match is weak. Part of the rows lack a size; the others show once, few, many or a class for expanded clones.

-,TRBV25-1,15,-,TRBJ2-2,TGTGCCAGCAGTGAATCCCTGACTGGCCACGGGGAGCTGTTTTTT,CASSESLTGHGELFF
-,TRBV15,15,-,TRBJ2-1,TGTGCCACCAGCAGAGATCGAGTCAGGGGAAATGAGCAGTTCTTC,CATSRDRVRGNEQFF
-,TRBV5-1,14,-,TRBJ1-4,TGCGCCAGCAGCTTGGCCCAGGCAAATGAAAAACTGTTTTTT,CASSLAQANEKLFF
TRBD1,TRBV27,16,few,TRBJ2-6,TGTGCCAGCAGTCTAACAGGGGGGTCTGGGGCCAACGTCCTGACTTTC,CASSLTGGSGANVLTF
TRBD1,TRBV10-3,14,-,TRBJ2-3,TGTGCCATCATGGGACAGGGGGCAACAGATACGCAGTATTTT,CAIMGQGATDTQYF
-,TRBV6-4,15,few,TRBJ2-6,TGTGCCAGCAGCCCCGGGGGCTCTGGGGCCAACGTCCTGACTTTC,CASSPGGSGANVLTF
-,TRBV29-1,12,few,TRBJ1-2,TGCAGCGCCTCCTGGACCTGGGGTGGCTACACCTTC,CSASWTWGGYTF
-,TRBV5-1,15,-,TRBJ2-3,TGCGCCAGCAGCTTGGCCGGGGTAACTTCAGATACGCAGTATTTT,CASSLAGVTSDTQYF
-,TRBV29-1,13,-,TRBJ1-1,TGCAGCGGCCTACAGGGCGTGAACACTGAAGCTTTCTTT,CSGLQGVNTEAFF
TRBD1,TRBV9,16,-,TRBJ1-6,TGTGCCAGCAGCGGGCGACAGGGTTCCTATAATTCACCCCTCCACTTT,CASSGRQGSYNSPLHF
-,TRBV5-4,16,few,TRBJ1-2,TGTGCCAGCAGCCAATCAATCACAGGGTCTCTATCTGGCTACACCTTC,CASSQSITGSLSGYTF
TRBD2,TRBV7-3,14,-,TRBJ2-3,TGTGCCAGCAGCTTAGGAATAGCGGGGGGAACGCAGTATTTT,CASSLGIAGGTQYF
TRBD2,TRBV30,14,-,TRBJ2-2,TGTGCCTGGCGGACTAGCGGGGTGACCGGGGAGCTGTTTTTT,CAWRTSGVTGELFF
-,TRBV5-6,12,few,TRBJ2-7,TGTGCCAGCAGCCTGAGAGGGACCGAGCAGTACTTC,CASSLRGTEQYF
-,TRBV9,14,-,TRBJ2-5,TGTGCCAGCAGCGACGTGGATTTAGGAGAGACCCAGTACTTC,CASSDVDLGETQYF
-,TRBV11-1,15,-,TRBJ1-3,TGTGCCAGCAGCTTAACTGGGACCTCTGGAAACACCATATATTTT,CASSLTGTSGNTIYF
TRBD1,TRBV11-1,15,few,TRBJ2-1,TGTGCCAGCAGCTTAGCGGGACAGGTATACAATGAGCAGTTCTTC,CASSLAGQVYNEQFF
-,TRBV29-1,14,-,TRBJ2-3,TGCAGCGTTGCGGGGCGGTCTAGCACAGATACGCAGTATTTT,CSVAGRSSTDTQYF
-,TRBV6-6,11,-,TRBJ1-1,TGTGCCAGCCAGTCTGCGGGGGAAGCTTTCTTT,CASQSAGEAFF
TRBD2,TRBV5-6,13,few,TRBJ2-1,TGTGCCAGCAGGGGGACTAGCTCCAATGAGCAGTTCTTC,CASRGTSSNEQFF
TRBD1,TRBV5-4,14,few,TRBJ2-5,TGTGCCAGCAGCCCCGGGACAGAGCAAGAGACCCAGTACTTC,CASSPGTEQETQYF
TRBD1,TRBV4-2,14,few,TRBJ1-1,TGTGCCAGCAGCCAAGTCGACAGGGCCCCTGAAGCTTTCTTT,CASSQVDRAPEAFF
-,TRBV5-4,14,few,TRBJ2-1,TGTGCCAGCAGCGGCGGGACAGAATACAATGAGCAGTTCTTC,CASSGGTEYNEQFF
-,TRBV30,12,-,TRBJ1-2,TGTGCCTGGATTTCGACCGTCTATGGCTACACCTTC,CAWISTVYGYTF
-,TRBV19,14,-,TRBJ1-5,TGTGCCAGTAGTACTGAAGGCCCCAATCAGCCCCAGCATTTT,CASSTEGPNQPQHF
TRBD1,TRBV30,13,-,TRBJ1-2,TGTGCCTGGTCCACAGGGGCAAACTATGGCTACACCTTC,CAWSTGANYGYTF
-,TRBV14,18,-,TRBJ2-5,TGTGCCAGCAGCCAAGATTCGTGGTTCAGCTCAATGCAGGAGACCCAGTACTTC,CASSQDSWFSSMQETQYF
TRBD2,TRBV5-4,15,few,TRBJ2-7,TGTGCCAGCAGCTGGGGGACTAGCGGGAGCTACGAGCAGTACTTC,CASSWGTSGSYEQYF
-,TRBV7-9,14,once,TRBJ2-3,TGTGCCAGCAGCTCCATAGGCGCGCGGGATACGCAGTATTTT,CASSSIGARDTQYF
-,TRBV5-1,14,-,TRBJ1-2,TGCGCCAGCAGCTTAGACAGTACTAACTATGGCTACACCTTC,CASSLDSTNYGYTF
-,TRBV5-1,15,few,TRBJ2-7,TGCGCCAGCAGCTTGGATGGTAGGGGAACCTACGAGCAGTACTTC,CASSLDGRGTYEQYF
-,TRBV30,13,-,TRBJ1-1,TGTGCCTGGAGTTTACAGGGAAGAACTGAAGCTTTCTTT,CAWSLQGRTEAFF
TRBD2,TRBV7-2,17,-,TRBJ2-7,TGTGCCAGCAGCACAAGGGGTAGCGGGGGGCCTCCCGGCGAGCAGTACTTC,CASSTRGSGGPPGEQYF
-,TRBV5-1,13,few,TRBJ1-2,TGCGCCAGCAGCTTGGGACAGAACTATGGCTACACCTTC,CASSLGQNYGYTF
-,TRBV4-2,13,-,TRBJ2-1,TGTGCCAGCAGCGATCCAAGGCGAAAGGAGCAGTTCTTC,CASSDPRRKEQFF
-,TRBV11-2,13,-,TRBJ1-2,TGTGCCAGCAGGCTTACAGAGTACTATGGCTACACCTTC,CASRLTEYYGYTF
TRBD1,TRBV4-3,17,few,TRBJ2-1,TGCGCCAGCAGCCAAGAAGTGAGAGGGGGCATGTCCAATGAGCAGTTCTTC,CASSQEVRGGMSNEQFF
TRBD1,TRBV14,13,-,TRBJ1-1,TGTGCCAGCAGCCAATCCGGGACAGGATTAGCTTTCTTT,CASSQSGTGLAFF
-,TRBV5-1,12,few,TRBJ2-7,TGCGCCAGCAGCCCGGCAGGCTACGAGCAGTACTTC,CASSPAGYEQYF
-,TRBV30,12,once,TRBJ2-7,TGTGCCTGGAGTGTGACTTTCTACGAGCAGTACTTC,CAWSVTFYEQYF
-,TRBV25-1,14,few,TRBJ2-1,TGTGCCAGCAGTGGGACAGAGCACTACAATGAGCAGTTCTTC,CASSGTEHYNEQFF
TRBD2,TRBV9,16,few,TRBJ2-1,TGTGCCAGCAGCGTAGTCGGCGGGAGGTCCTACAATGAGCAGTTCTTC,CASSVVGGRSYNEQFF
-,TRBV7-2,16,-,TRBJ2-5,TGTGCCAGCAGCTTAGTGCACCAGGGGATACGTGAGACCCAGTACTTC,CASSLVHQGIRETQYF
-,TRBV18,13,-,TRBJ2-5,TGTGCCAGCTCACCGTTCAGGCAAGAGACCCAGTACTTC,CASSPFRQETQYF
-,TRBV6-1,15,few,TRBJ2-4,TGTGCCAGCAGTCCCGGAGGCCCGGCAGGGGACATTCAGTACTTC,CASSPGGPAGDIQYF
TRBD2,TRBV6-1,15,-,TRBJ2-1,TGTGCCATCACGTGGGGACTAGCGGAATACAATGAGCAGTTCTTC,CAITWGLAEYNEQFF
-,TRBV29-1,15,-,TRBJ1-1,TGCAGCGTTGAATATGAGGGTACAGGCGGGACTGAAGCTTTCTTT,CSVEYEGTGGTEAFF
-,TRBV28,15,-,TRBJ1-6,TGTGCCAGCAGTTTAGGGGCCGCTGGGGATTCACCCCTCCACTTT,CASSLGAAGDSPLHF
-,TRBV6-6,14,-,TRBJ2-3,TGTGCCTCCAAGGGGGGGTCTGTCGCAGATACGCAGTATTTT,CASKGGSVADTQYF
-,TRBV14,12,-,TRBJ2-1,TGTGCCAGCAGCCACCTGGCACAGGGGCAGTTCTTC,CASSHLAQGQFF
-,TRBV28,12,few,TRBJ2-7,TGTGCCAGCCGGGGTAGGGCCTACGAGCAGTACTTC,CASRGRAYEQYF
-,TRBV6-4,15,-,TRBJ1-6,TGTGCCAGCAGTCCAAACGGGGGGCGTAATTCACCCCTCCACTTT,CASSPNGGRNSPLHF
-,TRBV6-5,14,few,TRBJ2-5,TGTGCCAGCAGTTACTCCGGGCCCCAAGAGACCCAGTACTTC,CASSYSGPQETQYF